This T cell receptor (beta chain) was documented in a study of preoperative IRX-2 immunotherapy in early breast cancer. V shed 5 bases and J shed 0 bases, with 13 bases lying between them. The CDR3 length is 16 residues. Germline-derived CDR1 and CDR2 are MNHGY and SAAAGT. Profiled with immunoSEQ multiplex PCR; TCRdb holds only in-frame clones, not every one. The sample holds 75,000 to 100,000 clones, 86% seen once. Sample treatment: preoperative locoregional IRX-2 cytokine immunotherapy. Sequences were derived from tumor tissue, sampled after IRX-2 immunotherapy. The rearrangement links TRBV6-8 to TRBJ1-4; D ambiguous. The TCR sequence derives from a human donor with breast cancer. CDR3 residues: CASSHQSLATNEKLFF. CDR3 sequence (DNA): TGTGCCAGCAGTCACCAATCATTGGCAACTAATGAAAAACTGTTTTTT.